This T cell receptor (beta chain) is drawn from a study of blood T cell repertoires in COVID-19. As for the study in general: Sites across the United States, Italy and Spain contributed samples from acute and convalescent COVID-19.

Germline lookup yields CDR1 SEHNR and CDR2 FQNEAQ (reference sequence). V was cut by 0 bases and J by 3 bases, with 9 bases left in between. This CDR3 is 14 amino acids long. Authors' analysis steps: Quantification of nucleated cells was approximated via reference gene primer amplification. The data were produced by immunoSEQ multiplex PCR, yet TCRdb's version contains in-frame clones alone and is incomplete. That table is the source of V, J and clone size, and D and trimming were worked out from the DNA. The sample lists some 250,000 clones, more than 75% occurring once. The sequenced sample was peripheral blood. This receptor was obtained from a woman aged 40 to 55 who had recovered from COVID-19. V is TRBV7-9 and J is TRBJ2-7, with D tentatively TRBD2 (5 bases). In DNA form, the CDR3 reads TGTGCCAGCAGCTTAGCAGGGAGCGGCTACGAGCAGTACTTC. This sequence encodes CASSLAGSGYEQYF. The full variable domain, its missing parts supplied by reference TRBV7-9 and TRBJ2-7, is DTGVSQNPRHKITKRGQNVTFRCDPISEHNRLYWYRQTLGQGPEFLTYFQNEAQLEKSRLLSDRFSAERPKGSFSTLEIQRTEQGDSAMYLCASSLAGSGYEQYFGPGTRLTVT.